Listed here are 31 T cell receptor beta chains from one sample, sequenced in a study of response to subunit inactivated influenza vaccine (dated by TCRdb to 2017 to 2018). The library was obtained by RT-PCR. The sequencer listed for this sample is Illumina HiSeq 2500. TCRdb trimmed public reads at Q25 via fastp, called clones via MiXCR and kept in-frame beta chains. Here each entry gathers all rows of one CDR3 protein and keeps the most common genes and DNA. Recorded for this sample are 650,000 to 700,000 distinct CDR3 sequences; around 14% of them occurred a single time. Of the sample, roughly 12% falls within the top ten clones. This specimen consisted of PBMCs from blood, obtained 11 to 12 days after vaccination. The origin of the receptors is a man in his forties or fifties who received an inactivated influenza vaccine. Donor details come from another sample of the same person, matched by shared clones.

There are many counts of this clonotype. The rearrangement links TRBV12-3 or TRBV12-4 to TRBJ2-7; D not certain. With 6 bases removed from V and 7 bases from J, the gap between germline ends came to 13 bases. This CDR3 is 12 amino acids long. CDR3 in DNA: TGTGCCAGCAGCCCGCGTTTTGGGGAGCAGTACTTC. Amino acid sequence: CASSPRFGEQYF.

The V gene is TRBV29-1, the J gene TRBJ1-2, with TRBD1 matching over 8 bases. V was pared by 4 bases and J by 3 bases, with 4 bases of the junction left unmatched. From germline, CDR1 is SQVTM and CDR2 ANQGSEA. The CDR3 totals 13 residues. The chain's CDR3 is CSVGQGKDYGYTF. CDR3 DNA: TGCAGCGTTGGACAGGGGAAGGACTATGGCTACACCTTC.

In this sample, this clonotype turned up a few times. The V call is TRBV18, the J call TRBJ2-7, with D hard to call. Per the germline V gene, CDR1 is KGHSH and CDR2 is LQKENI. Trimming cost V 3 bases and J 6 bases, with 9 bases left between them. There are 12 residues in the CDR3. CDR3 nucleotides: TGTGCCAGCTCACCGAGTCGCTCCGAGCAGTACTTC. This translates into CASSPSRSEQYF.

A few counts support this clonotype. The V call is TRBV11-1, the J call TRBJ2-1; 7 bases fit TRBD2. Germline CDR1 and CDR2: SGHAT and FQDESV (reference sequence). This CDR3 has 18 residues. The V gene end was trimmed by 4 bases and the J gene end by 8 bases; junction bases not matched to a gene: 20. CDR3 region: CASSSPRVVGGPIDEQFF. DNA of the CDR3: TGTGCCAGCAGCTCCCCTCGTGTAGTGGGAGGGCCTATAGATGAGCAGTTCTTC.

This clonotype was detected many times. J is TRBJ2-2 and V is TRBV12-3 or TRBV12-4; 7 bases line up with TRBD1. The length of the CDR3 is 13 residues. The J segment lost 7 bases and the V segment lost 6 bases, leaving 5 bases of the junction unmatched. The CDR3 sequence is CASSNDRDGELFF. The CDR3 nucleotides are TGTGCCAGCAGCAACGACAGGGACGGGGAGCTGTTTTTT.

This sequence joins TRBV29-1 and TRBJ2-7, with 7 bases that match TRBD1. J gave up 4 bases and V 1 base, and 7 bases lay outside the gene matches. Per germline, CDR1 SQVTM and CDR2 ANQGSEA. There are 14 residues in the CDR3. CDR3 loop: CSVEGQGDLYEQYF. The CDR3 nucleotides read TGCAGCGTTGAAGGACAGGGTGACTTATACGAGCAGTACTTC.

This clonotype was observed a handful of times. The V gene is TRBV20-1, the J gene TRBJ2-2, with 7 bases identical to TRBD1. The CDR3 is 18 amino acids. J was trimmed by 0 bases and V by 6 bases; bases with no gene match: 16. Germline CDR1 DFQATT, CDR2 SNEGSKA (reference sequence). CDR3 DNA sequence: TGCAGTGCCACAGGGGTGTTGCGGTACTCTTCGAACACCGGGGAGCTGTTTTTT. Translated: CSATGVLRYSSNTGELFF.

The CDR3 DNA reads TGTGCCAGCAGCCTTAACGACAGGCCAGATCAGCCCCAGCATTTT. It encodes CASSLNDRPDQPQHF. This chain links TRBV21-1 with TRBJ1-5; the listed D gene, TRBD1, was not tested against the DNA. TRBV21-1 is shown as a pseudogene. The CDR3 runs 15 residues.

This clonotype appeared a few times. The rearrangement uses TRBV5-1 and TRBJ2-2; 12 bases map to TRBD2. From germline, CDR1 is SGHRS and CDR2 YFSETQ. CDR3 length: 17 amino acids. V dropped 7 bases and J dropped 5; count of bases not matched to a gene: 12. The CDR3 nucleotides read TGCGCCAGCCAAGTGAGACTAGCGGGAGATGTTACCGGGGAGCTGTTTTTT. This translates into CASQVRLAGDVTGELFF.

This chain links TRBV29-1 with TRBJ1-1; D is unresolved. The CDR3 is made up of 13 amino acids. V lost 4 bases to trimming and J lost 0 bases, with 9 bases between them. The germline CDR1 and CDR2 sequences are SQVTM and ANQGSEA. The CDR3 loop is CSVGRTVNTEAFF. The CDR3 DNA is TGCAGCGTTGGCAGGACGGTGAACACTGAAGCTTTCTTT. The full variable domain, with the rest looked up from reference TRBV29-1 and TRBJ1-1, is SAVISQKPSRDICQRGTSLTIQCQVDSQVTMMFWYRQQPGQSLTLIATANQGSEATYESGFVIDKFPISRPNLTFSTLTVSNMSPEDSSIYLCSVGRTVNTEAFFGQGTRLTVV.

This clonotype was seen a handful of times. The chain combines TRBV5-1 with TRBJ2-3; TRBD2 matches 13 bases. The V segment lost 4 bases and the J segment 6 bases; nucleotides outside the gene matches: 8. Germline loops: CDR1 SGHRS, CDR2 YFSETQ. This CDR3 spans 16 amino acids. The CDR3 sequence is CASSPGLAGNGDTQYF. The CDR3, as DNA: TGCGCCAGCAGCCCGGGACTAGCGGGGAATGGCGATACGCAGTATTTT.

A few counts support this clonotype. The chain carries TRBV12-3 or TRBV12-4 and TRBJ1-3; D is undetermined. Deletions cut 7 bases from V and 4 bases from J, with 11 bases between. CDR3 size: 13 residues. CDR3 in amino acids: CASKRAGGNTIYF. The DNA of the CDR3 is TGTGCCAGCAAGCGGGCCGGCGGAAACACCATATATTTT.

In its sample, this clonotype was seen a few times. This chain connects TRBV15 to TRBJ2-2, with 8 bases identical to TRBD1. The germline CDR1 and CDR2 sequences are LNHNV and YYDKDF (reference sequence). The CDR3 extends over 15 amino acids. V was pared by 7 bases and J by 6 bases, with 10 bases of the junction left unmatched. CDR3 sequence: CATKQSQGAAGELFF. The CDR3 DNA reads as TGTGCCACCAAACAGTCCCAGGGGGCGGCCGGGGAGCTGTTTTTT.

Comments on this clonotype: At one boundary the junction diverges from the germline segment, which might be a read error. The chain uses TRBV7-2 and TRBJ2-7; no clear D. Germline assignment: CDR1 SGHTA and CDR2 FQGNSA. There are 11 residues in the CDR3. The CDR3 here is CASTDSYDQYF. CDR3 DNA sequence: TGTGCCAGCACTGATTCCTACGACCAGTACTTC.

The rearrangement joins TRBV14 to TRBJ2-3, with unresolved D. The germline V gene has CDR1 SGHDN and CDR2 FVKESK. This CDR3 contains 14 residues. The V gene lost 1 base and the J gene lost 4 bases, with 9 bases spanning the gap. The CDR3 coding sequence is TGTGCCAGCAGCCAAGGGTCCCGGCCAGATACGCAGTATTTT. The encoded protein is CASSQGSRPDTQYF.

Ten or more counts support this clonotype. The rearrangement joins TRBV29-1 to TRBJ2-1; possible D gene TRBD1, 6 bases. This CDR3 has 14 residues. The germline gives CDR1 SQVTM, CDR2 ANQGSEA. V was shortened by 1 base and J by 8 bases, with 15 bases between the two germline ends. The CDR3 region has the DNA TGCAGCGTTGAAGGGCTAGAGGGGGTCTATGAGCAGTTCTTC. Its translation: CSVEGLEGVYEQFF.

This clonotype turned up a few times. The chain carries TRBV7-2 and TRBJ2-1; 8 bases agree with TRBD1. CDR1 is SGHTA and CDR2 is FQGNSA in the germline V gene. Trimming removed 3 bases from V and 8 bases from J; junction bases left unmatched: 3. The CDR3 extends over 13 amino acids. The CDR3 nucleotides are TGTGCCAGCAGCTTTACAGGGGGAGATGAGCAGTTCTTC. It encodes CASSFTGGDEQFF.

This clonotype was found many times. This chain joins TRBV6-6 and TRBJ2-1; D is possibly TRBD2 (7 bases). Trimming stripped 4 bases from V and 10 bases from J, with 14 bases between. Germline V gene sequence: CDR1 MNHNY, CDR2 SVGAGI (reference sequence). The CDR3 consists of 13 residues. In DNA form, the CDR3 reads TGTGCCAGCAGTTCTGTACAGGGAGGGGAGCAGTTCTTC. This gives the protein CASSSVQGGEQFF.

This clonotype was detected only a few times. The chain links TRBV12-3 or TRBV12-4 to TRBJ2-7, with TRBD1 identical over 7 bases. V lost 5 bases, J lost 2 bases, and 9 bases stayed unmatched. The CDR3 contains 15 residues. DNA of the CDR3: TGTGCCAGCAGTGAAACCGGGACAGAGGCCTACGAGCAGTACTTC. The encoded protein is CASSETGTEAYEQYF.

This clonotype appeared a few times. The chain recombines TRBV25-1 with TRBJ2-2; D uncertain. The CDR3 consists of 13 residues. V shed 8 bases and J shed 5 bases, with 12 bases lying between them. Per the germline V gene, CDR1 is MGHDK and CDR2 is SYGVNS. CDR3 region: CASAPRRTGELFF. DNA of the CDR3: TGTGCCAGCGCCCCGCGACGGACCGGGGAGCTGTTTTTT.

This clonotype was recorded many times. The chain employs TRBV12-3 or TRBV12-4 and TRBJ2-1; TRBD2 might be the D (5 bases). This CDR3 is 14 amino acids long. Trimming left V 3 bases short and J 10 bases short, with 16 bases between. The CDR3 bases are TGTGCCAGCAGTTTCGTGGACTCCCCGGGGGAGCAGTTCTTC. Protein: CASSFVDSPGEQFF.

There are a few counts of this clonotype. The chain recombines TRBV20-1 with TRBJ2-7; 11 bases line up with TRBD2. The V gene's germline CDR1 is DFQATT and CDR2 SNEGSKA (reference sequence). The V and J ends lost 0 bases and 6 bases, in that order; junction bases with no gene match: 4. The CDR3 has 14 amino acids. The DNA of the CDR3 is TGCAGTGCTAGAGATGCCACTAGCGGGAGCGAGCAGTACTTC. It yields the protein CSARDATSGSEQYF.

The chain has TRBV6-5 and TRBJ2-7; TRBD1 matches 8 bases. Germline trimming cut 2 bases from V and 6 bases from J; bases unmatched to any gene: 6. There are 14 residues in the CDR3. The germline V gene encodes CDR1 MNHEY and CDR2 SVGAGI. The CDR3 nucleotides are TGTGCCAGCAGTTACGATACAGGGGGACGCGAGCAGTACTTC. This translates into CASSYDTGGREQYF.

This clonotype was seen only a few times. The V gene is TRBV6-5, the J gene TRBJ2-7; the D gene is possibly TRBD1 (6 bases). Germline lookup yields CDR1 MNHEY and CDR2 SVGAGI. Trimming left V 0 bases short and J 0 bases short, with 9 bases between. The CDR3 extends over 15 amino acids. CDR3: CASSYSGQLSYEQYF. CDR3 nucleotide sequence: TGTGCCAGCAGTTACTCCGGACAGCTCTCCTACGAGCAGTACTTC.

The sample holds many counts of this clonotype. The rearrangement links TRBV5-5 to TRBJ2-3; no clear D gene. CDR3 length: 13 residues. V was pared by 1 base and J by 10 bases, with 13 bases between. Per germline, CDR1 SGHKS and CDR2 YYEKEE (reference sequence). The DNA for the CDR3 is TGTGCCAGCAGCTTGCGTTTTGTAGAATCGCAGTATTTT. Protein sequence: CASSLRFVESQYF.

This clonotype appeared many times. The rearrangement links TRBV20-1 to TRBJ1-2; D gene ambiguous. V lost 2 bases and J lost 4, with 11 bases in between. The CDR3 is made up of 13 amino acids. Germline CDR1 and CDR2: DFQATT and SNEGSKA (reference sequence). Here the CDR3 DNA reads TGCAGTGCTAGAAATGGGGATAGCTATGGCTACACCTTC. Translation: CSARNGDSYGYTF.

This clonotype was found a few times. V is TRBV12-3 or TRBV12-4 and J is TRBJ1-2; 7 bases line up with TRBD1. V dropped 5 bases and J dropped 8; count of bases not matched to a gene: 11. This CDR3 region has 14 residues. CDR3: CASSLQGVVYGYTF. The CDR3 bases are TGTGCCAGCAGTCTGCAGGGGGTGGTTTACGGCTACACCTTC.

This clonotype has a handful of counts. The J gene is TRBJ1-2, the V gene TRBV7-8; D is unclear. This CDR3 contains 14 residues. Germline-derived CDR1 and CDR2 are SGHVS and FQNEAQ. V lost 5 bases and J lost 1, with 11 bases in between. The CDR3 nucleotides are TGTGCCAGCAGCACGAGTCGGAATAACTATGGCTACACCTTC. Encoded protein: CASSTSRNNYGYTF.

The chain combines TRBV20-1 with TRBJ1-1; 7 nucleotides agree with TRBD1. Losses at the gene ends were 3 bases for V and 5 bases for J; bases not matched to a gene: 3. Germline V gene sequence: CDR1 DFQATT, CDR2 SNEGSKA (reference sequence). This CDR3 comprises 12 residues. The CDR3 sequence: CSASAGGTEAFF. The CDR3 DNA sequence: TGCAGTGCTAGCGCAGGGGGGACTGAAGCTTTCTTT.

This clonotype was found a few times. This chain connects TRBV3-1 to TRBJ2-5; D is unclear. The germline CDR1 and CDR2 sequences are LGHDT and YNNKEL (reference sequence). V was trimmed by 0 bases and J by 6 bases, leaving 14 bases between them. The CDR3 is 15 amino acids. DNA of the CDR3: TGTGCCAGCAGCCAAGAGGGGTGGGGAATGCAGACCCAGTACTTC. As protein: CASSQEGWGMQTQYF.

The chain links TRBV15 to TRBJ2-5; D is unresolved. Germline CDR1 and CDR2: LNHNV and YYDKDF (reference sequence). The CDR3 is 14 residues long. V was shortened by 0 bases and J by 2 bases, with 7 bases between the two germline ends. CDR3 loop: CATSREGTQETQYF. DNA for the CDR3: TGTGCCACCAGCAGAGAAGGAACACAAGAGACCCAGTACTTC.